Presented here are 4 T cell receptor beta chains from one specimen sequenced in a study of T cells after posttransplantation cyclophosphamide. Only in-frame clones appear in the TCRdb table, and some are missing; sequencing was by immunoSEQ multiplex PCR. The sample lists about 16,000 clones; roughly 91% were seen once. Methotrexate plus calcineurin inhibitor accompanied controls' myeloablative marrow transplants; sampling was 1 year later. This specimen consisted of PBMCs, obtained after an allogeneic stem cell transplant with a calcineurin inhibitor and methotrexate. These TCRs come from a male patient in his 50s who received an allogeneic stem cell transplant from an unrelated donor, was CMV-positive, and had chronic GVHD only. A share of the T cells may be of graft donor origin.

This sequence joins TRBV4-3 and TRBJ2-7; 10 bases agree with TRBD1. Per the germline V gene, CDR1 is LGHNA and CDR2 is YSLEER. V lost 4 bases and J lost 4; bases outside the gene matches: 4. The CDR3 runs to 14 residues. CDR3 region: CASSRGQGRYEQYF. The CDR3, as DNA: TGCGCCAGCAGCCGGGGACAGGGGCGTTACGAGCAGTACTTC.

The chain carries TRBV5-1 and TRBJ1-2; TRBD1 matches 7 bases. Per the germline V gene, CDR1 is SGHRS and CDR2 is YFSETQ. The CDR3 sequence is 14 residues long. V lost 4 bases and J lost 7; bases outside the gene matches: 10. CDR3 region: CASSLGQNGRGYTF. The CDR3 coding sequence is TGCGCCAGCAGCCTGGGACAGAACGGACGTGGCTACACCTTC.

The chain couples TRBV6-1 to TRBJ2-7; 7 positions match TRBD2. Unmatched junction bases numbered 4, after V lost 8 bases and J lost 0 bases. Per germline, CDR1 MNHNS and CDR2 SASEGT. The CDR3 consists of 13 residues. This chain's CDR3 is CASGEGSSYEQYF. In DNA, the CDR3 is TGTGCCAGCGGGGAGGGCTCCTCCTACGAGCAGTACTTC.

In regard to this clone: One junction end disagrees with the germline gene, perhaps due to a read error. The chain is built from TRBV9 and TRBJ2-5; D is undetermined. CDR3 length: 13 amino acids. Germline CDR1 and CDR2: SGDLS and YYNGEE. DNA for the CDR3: TGTGCCAGCAGCGTAGATAACGAAGAGGCCCAGTACTTC. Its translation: CASSVDNEEAQYF.